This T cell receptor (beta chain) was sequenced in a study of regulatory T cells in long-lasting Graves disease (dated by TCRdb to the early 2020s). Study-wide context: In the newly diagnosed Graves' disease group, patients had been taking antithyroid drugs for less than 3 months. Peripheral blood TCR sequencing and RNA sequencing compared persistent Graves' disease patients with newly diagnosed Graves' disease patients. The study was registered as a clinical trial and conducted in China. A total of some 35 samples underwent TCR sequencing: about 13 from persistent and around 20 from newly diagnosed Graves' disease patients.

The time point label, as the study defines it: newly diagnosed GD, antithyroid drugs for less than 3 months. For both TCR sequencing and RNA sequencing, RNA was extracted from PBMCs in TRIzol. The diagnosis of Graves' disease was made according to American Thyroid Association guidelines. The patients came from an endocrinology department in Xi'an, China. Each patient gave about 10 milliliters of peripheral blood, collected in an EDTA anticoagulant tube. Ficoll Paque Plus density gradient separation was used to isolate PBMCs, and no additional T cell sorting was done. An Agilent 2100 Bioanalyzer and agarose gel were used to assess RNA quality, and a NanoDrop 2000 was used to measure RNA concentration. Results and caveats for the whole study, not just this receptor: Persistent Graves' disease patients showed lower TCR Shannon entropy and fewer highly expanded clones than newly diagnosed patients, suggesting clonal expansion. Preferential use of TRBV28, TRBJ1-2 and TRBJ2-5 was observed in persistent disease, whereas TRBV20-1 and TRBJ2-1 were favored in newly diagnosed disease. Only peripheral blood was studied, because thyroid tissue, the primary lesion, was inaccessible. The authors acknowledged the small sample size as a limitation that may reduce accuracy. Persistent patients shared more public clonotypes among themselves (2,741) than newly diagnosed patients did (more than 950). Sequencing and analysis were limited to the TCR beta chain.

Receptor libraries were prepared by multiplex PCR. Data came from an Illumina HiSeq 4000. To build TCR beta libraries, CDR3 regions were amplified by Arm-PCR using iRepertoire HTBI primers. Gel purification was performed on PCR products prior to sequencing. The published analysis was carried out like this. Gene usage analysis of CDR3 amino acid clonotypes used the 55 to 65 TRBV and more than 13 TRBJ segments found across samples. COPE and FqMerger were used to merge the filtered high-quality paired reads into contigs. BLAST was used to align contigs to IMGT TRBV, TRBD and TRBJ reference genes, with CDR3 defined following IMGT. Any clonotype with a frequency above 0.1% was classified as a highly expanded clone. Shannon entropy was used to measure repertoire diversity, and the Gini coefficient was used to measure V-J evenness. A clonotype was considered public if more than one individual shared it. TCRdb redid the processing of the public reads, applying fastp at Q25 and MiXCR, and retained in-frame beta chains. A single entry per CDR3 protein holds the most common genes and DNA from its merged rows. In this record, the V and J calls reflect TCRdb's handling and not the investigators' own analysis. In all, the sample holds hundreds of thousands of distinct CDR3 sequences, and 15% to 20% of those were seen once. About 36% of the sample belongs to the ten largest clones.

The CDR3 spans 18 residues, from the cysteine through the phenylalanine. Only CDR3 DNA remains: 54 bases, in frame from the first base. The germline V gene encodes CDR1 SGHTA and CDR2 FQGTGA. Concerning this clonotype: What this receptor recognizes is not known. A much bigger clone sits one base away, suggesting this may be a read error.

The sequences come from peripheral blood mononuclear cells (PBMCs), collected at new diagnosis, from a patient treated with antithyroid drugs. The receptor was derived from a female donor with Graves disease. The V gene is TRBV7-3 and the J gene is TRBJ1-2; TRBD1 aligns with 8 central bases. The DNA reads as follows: TGTGCCAGCAGCCCAATCCCTTTCAGGACAGGGCAGGACTATGGCCACACCTTC. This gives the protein CASSPIPFRTGQDYGHTF. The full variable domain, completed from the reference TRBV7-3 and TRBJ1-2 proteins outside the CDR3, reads GAGVSQTPSNKVTEKGKYVELRCDPISGHTALYWYRQSLGQGPEFLIYFQGTGAADDSGLPNDRFFAVRPEGSVSTLKIQRTERGDSAVYLCASSPIPFRTGQDYGHTFGSGTRLTVV.